This entry lists 14 T cell receptor beta chains sequenced from one sample in a study of radiotherapy plus CTLA-4 blockade in lung cancer. TCRdb's table, derived via immunoSEQ multiplex PCR, lists solely in-frame clones and lacks some. Altogether tens of thousands of clones are present, 70% to 85% being singletons, with the ten largest covering 10%. The sequences come from peripheral blood, collected from a patient treated with radiotherapy plus ipilimumab. The receptors come from a human donor with non-small cell lung cancer who had a complete response to radiotherapy plus ipilimumab.

In nucleotides, the CDR3 is TGTGCCACCAGCGGCGGGACAGGGTCTTACAATGAGCAGTTCTTC. This gives the protein CATSGGTGSYNEQFF. The chain employs TRBV15 and TRBJ2-1, with 9 bases that match TRBD1. The CDR3 is made up of 15 amino acids. V dropped 5 bases and J dropped 4; count of bases not matched to a gene: 6. Germline V gene sequence: CDR1 LNHNV, CDR2 YYDKDF (reference sequence).

The V call is TRBV5-1, the J call TRBJ2-5, with a possible D match to TRBD1 (6 bases). V lost 1 base and J 5 bases, leaving 12 bases between the germline ends. The CDR3 consists of 14 residues. Looked up from germline, CDR1 is SGHRS and CDR2 is YFSETQ. CDR3 in DNA: TGCGCCAGCAGCTTGTATAACAGGGATGAGACCCAGTACTTC. Protein: CASSLYNRDETQYF.

The V and J genes are TRBV5-8 and TRBJ1-2; D not resolved. The V gene lost 2 bases and the J gene lost 4 bases, with 15 bases spanning the gap. Per the germline V gene, CDR1 is SGHTS and CDR2 is YDEGEE. The CDR3 length is 15 residues. In nucleotides, the CDR3 is TGTGCCAGCAGCTTCACTTCCGGAACAGTCTATGGCTACACCTTC. Protein sequence: CASSFTSGTVYGYTF.

The gene calls are TRBV9 and TRBJ2-2; 9 bases are a match to TRBD1. Trimming cost V 2 bases and J 0 bases; bases outside gene matches: 8. The germline CDR1 and CDR2 sequences are SGDLS and YYNGEE. The CDR3 runs to 18 residues. In DNA form, the CDR3 reads TGTGCCAGCAGCGTCCTTCCGGGACAGGGCGCGAACACCGGGGAGCTGTTTTTT. It specifies CASSVLPGQGANTGELFF.

This CDR3 is CASSFLLRRGSGLQGQNEKLFF. CDR3 in DNA: TGTGCCAGCAGCTTTTTGTTAAGGCGGGGAAGTGGATTACAGGGGCAGAATGAAAAACTGTTTTTT. This chain links TRBV7-6 with TRBJ1-4; 7 bases map to TRBD1. This CDR3 comprises 22 residues. The J segment lost 5 bases and the V segment lost 3 bases, leaving 27 bases of the junction unmatched. In germline, CDR1 is SGHVS, CDR2 FNYEAQ.

The chain has TRBV6-1 and TRBJ1-1; a weak D match, TRBD1 (6 bases). V was shortened by 7 bases and J by 1 base, with 10 bases between the two germline ends. The CDR3 covers 13 residues. CDR1 MNHNS and CDR2 SASEGT come from the germline V gene. CDR3 region: CASTLRGNTEAFF. DNA of the CDR3: TGTGCCAGCACCCTCAGGGGGAACACTGAAGCTTTCTTT.

The chain couples TRBV5-1 to TRBJ2-1; a possible D gene is TRBD1 (6 bases). This CDR3 is 13 amino acids long. The V gene's germline CDR1 is SGHRS and CDR2 YFSETQ. V was trimmed by 4 bases and J by 9 bases, leaving 14 bases between them. The CDR3 DNA follows: TGCGCCAGCAGCCTACAGGGCGTTGGTGAGCAGTTCTTC. Its translation is CASSLQGVGEQFF.

The V call is TRBV6-1, the J call TRBJ1-6, with D possibly TRBD1 on 5 matching bases. The ends were cut back, 3 bases at V and 10 bases at J, with 16 bases in the middle. The CDR3 has 15 residues. Germline V gene lookup returns CDR1 MNHNS and CDR2 SASEGT. CDR3 sequence (DNA): TGTGCCAGCAGTGACCGGGGGGGGGAGGGCTCACCCCTCCACTTT. As protein: CASSDRGGEGSPLHF.

The chain carries TRBV6-5 and TRBJ2-7; D not certain. Germline V gene data show CDR1 as MNHEY and CDR2 as SVGAGI. V lost 6 bases, J lost 0 bases, and 9 bases lay in between. CDR3 size: 13 residues. CDR3 in amino acids: CASSTTPSYEQYV. CDR3 nucleotide sequence: TGTGCCAGCAGCACTACTCCCTCCTACGAGCAGTACGTC.

This clone was detected only once. This chain links TRBV6-5 with TRBJ2-5, with 8 bases that match TRBD1. Germline CDR1 MNHEY, CDR2 SVGAGI. This CDR3 has 14 residues. The V segment lost 5 bases and the J segment 5 bases; nucleotides outside the gene matches: 7. The CDR3: CASSADRAWETQYF. The CDR3 coding sequence is TGTGCCAGCAGTGCGGACAGGGCCTGGGAGACCCAGTACTTC.

The chain uses TRBV2 and TRBJ1-2; TRBD1 is a possible D gene (5 bases). CDR3 length: 14 residues. The V end was cut by 6 bases, the J end by 1 base, with 12 bases between. Germline CDR1 and CDR2: SNHLY and FYNNEI. The CDR3 DNA sequence: TGTGCCAGCAGCCGGGACGGAAGTAACTATGGCTACACCTTC. As protein: CASSRDGSNYGYTF.

The chain's CDR3 is CASTRGSYYGYTF. The CDR3 DNA reads as TGTGCCAGCACCCGGGGCAGTTACTATGGCTACACCTTC. V gene TRBV25-1 combines with J gene TRBJ1-2, with D perhaps TRBD1 (5 bases). V lost 7 bases to trimming and J lost 3 bases, with 12 bases between them. The CDR3 is 13 amino acids. Germline CDR1 is MGHDK and CDR2 is SYGVNS.

This rearrangement joins TRBV4-2 to TRBJ1-6; possibly TRBD1 for D (5 bases). Germline CDR1 is LGHNA and CDR2 is YNFKEQ. Trimming shortened V by 1 base and J by 0 bases, and 16 bases separated the two germline ends. The CDR3 is 19 amino acids. CDR3 protein: CASSQVGGGGSSYNSPLHF. The CDR3 coding sequence is TGTGCCAGCAGCCAAGTGGGCGGGGGAGGGAGCTCCTATAATTCACCCCTCCACTTT.

This clone turned up a few times. V and J are TRBV5-1 and TRBJ2-3; 12 bases agree with TRBD2. V trimming: 5 bases; J trimming: 2 bases; junction bases outside the gene matches: 3. The CDR3 is 15 amino acids. Germline CDR1 is SGHRS and CDR2 is YFSETQ. CDR3 nucleotides: TGCGCCAGCAGTGGGACTAGCGGGTTCACAGATACGCAGTATTTT. It specifies CASSGTSGFTDTQYF.